Shown below are 10 T cell receptor beta chains from a single sample sequenced in a study of cytomegalovirus exposure and HLA in healthy donors. The PCR had 60 Vbeta and 13 Jbeta primers. Produced via immunoSEQ multiplex PCR; TCRdb's table is partial and in-frame only. The sample comprises some 120,000 clones, 70% to 80% of which are singletons, and approximately 3.1% rests with the top ten. Sequencing input: PBMCs. The receptors here all came from a man aged 25 to 40 in good health and CMV-seronegative.

This sequence joins TRBV5-8 and TRBJ1-2; the D gene is possibly TRBD1 (5 bases). In germline, CDR1 is SGHTS, CDR2 YDEGEE. V lost 7 bases and J lost 7, with 14 bases in between. The length of the CDR3 is 12 residues. CDR3 DNA sequence: TGTGCCAGCGCTAGGGGTTTCTCTGGCTACACCTTC. Its translation is CASARGFSGYTF. Looking up the rest from reference TRBV5-8 and TRBJ1-2 gives the full variable domain: EAGVTQSPTHLIKTRGQQATLRCSPISGHTSVYWYQQALGLGLQFLLWYDEGEERNRGNFPPRFSGRQFPNYSSELNVNALELEDSALYLCASARGFSGYTFGSGTRLTVV.

The J gene is TRBJ1-5, the V gene TRBV7-2; D is unclear. CDR1 is SGHTA and CDR2 is FQGNSA in the germline V gene. Trimming took 5 bases from V and 16 from J, leaving 21 bases between them. The CDR3 sequence is 13 residues long. Written as DNA, the CDR3 is TGTGCCAGCAGCGGGTATTTCGAGGGCCCGGGACATTTT. Translating gives CASSGYFEGPGHF. The full variable domain, with the rest looked up from reference TRBV7-2 and TRBJ1-5, is GAGVSQSPSNKVTEKGKDVELRCDPISGHTALYWYRQSLGQGLEFLIYFQGNSAPDKSGLPSDRFSAERTGGSVSTLTIQRTQQEDSAVYLCASSGYFEGPGHFGDGTRLSIL.

CDR3 DNA: TGTGCCAGCAGCTTAAGACAGGGGGCGGACGAGCAGTACTTC. Translated: CASSLRQGADEQYF. V and J are TRBV13 and TRBJ2-7; 10 positions match TRBD1. This CDR3 is 14 amino acids long. Germline V gene data show CDR1 as PRHDT and CDR2 as FYEKMQ (reference sequence). J was trimmed by 5 bases and V by 2 bases; bases with no gene match: 3.

J is TRBJ1-1 and V is TRBV7-2, with 8 positions matching TRBD1. There are 14 residues in the CDR3. Germline CDR1 and CDR2: SGHTA and FQGNSA. Trimming cost V 5 bases and J 4 bases; bases outside gene matches: 6. The CDR3 reads CASSAQGVGTEAFF. The CDR3 DNA follows: TGTGCCAGCAGCGCACAGGGGGTCGGCACTGAAGCTTTCTTT.

This chain connects TRBV18 to TRBJ2-1, with D perhaps TRBD1 (5 bases). V lost 2 bases, J lost 6 bases, and 23 bases lay in between. The CDR3 consists of 18 residues. CDR1 is KGHSH and CDR2 is LQKENI in the germline V gene. CDR3 coding DNA: TGTGCCAGCTCACCAAGGGGCGCCACCCCTTTCGGAAGCAATGAGCAGTTCTTC. Translated, it gives CASSPRGATPFGSNEQFF.

The J gene is TRBJ1-1, the V gene TRBV5-6, with TRBD1 matching 8 bases. Per germline, CDR1 SGHDT and CDR2 YYEEEE. The CDR3 sequence is 14 residues long. With 5 bases clipped from V and 2 bases from J, the junction kept 5 bases outside the gene matches. The CDR3 region is CASRRTGSNTEAFF. DNA of the CDR3: TGTGCCAGCAGAAGGACAGGGTCTAACACTGAAGCTTTCTTT.

The J gene is TRBJ2-3, the V gene TRBV27; possibly TRBD1 for D (5 bases). This CDR3 is built from 14 residues. The germline CDR1 and CDR2 sequences are MNHEY and SMNVEV (reference sequence). Trimming left V 7 bases short and J 2 bases short, with 13 bases between. CDR3 sequence: CASTIGRATDTQYF. The CDR3 nucleotides read TGTGCCAGCACCATTGGCAGGGCCACAGATACGCAGTATTTT.

This rearrangement joins TRBV27 to TRBJ2-3; 7 bases are shared with TRBD2. The germline CDR1 and CDR2 sequences are MNHEY and SMNVEV (reference sequence). This CDR3 contains 20 residues. Losses at the gene ends were 3 bases for V and 0 bases for J; bases not matched to a gene: 18. CDR3 sequence (DNA): TGTGCCAGCAGTTTCCCCGAGGGGAGGCGGGAGTATACTAGCACAGATACGCAGTATTTT. Translating it yields CASSFPEGRREYTSTDTQYF.

DNA for the CDR3: TGTGCCATCAGCCCAACCGGGACTAGCGGACTATACGAGCAGTACTTC. Translated: CAISPTGTSGLYEQYF. The chain uses TRBV10-3 and TRBJ2-7, with TRBD2 matching over 11 bases. The CDR3 extends over 16 amino acids. The V and J ends lost 6 bases and 4 bases, in that order; junction bases with no gene match: 11. CDR1 and CDR2 from the germline V gene are ENHRY and SYGVKD.

In DNA, the CDR3 is TGTGCCACCAGTCAGGGGCAAAACTATGGCTACACCTTC. Protein: CATSQGQNYGYTF. The chain carries TRBV15 and TRBJ1-2, with a possible D match to TRBD1 (6 bases). This CDR3 contains 13 residues. Trimming stripped 6 bases from V and 2 bases from J, with 10 bases between. Germline V lookup: CDR1 LNHNV, CDR2 YYDKDF (reference sequence).